This is a list of T cell receptor beta chains from one sample in a study of cytomegalovirus exposure and HLA in healthy donors. Profiling relied on immunoSEQ multiplex PCR, and the TCRdb table lists in-frame clones only, not all of them. The sample includes some 46,000 clones, 80% to 95% of them seen just once. The sequencing input was PBMCs. All receptors come from a man between 18 and 35 years old in good health and CMV-seronegative. CDR3s include the opening cysteine and the closing phenylalanine or tryptophan. A D gene is named only where the DNA matches it firmly. Only part of the rows carry a size: once, few, many, or a class if the clone is expanded.

v_call: TRBV19; j_call: TRBJ2-1; d_call: TRBD1; clone_size: .; cdr3_aa: CASSTRTGYYNEQFF; cdr3_nt: TGTGCCAGTAGTACCCGGACAGGGTATTACAATGAGCAGTTCTTC
v_call: TRBV5-1; j_call: TRBJ2-1; d_call: .; clone_size: once; cdr3_aa: CASSSSLEVDEQFF; cdr3_nt: TGCGCCAGCAGCTCCTCACTAGAAGTCGATGAGCAGTTCTTC
v_call: TRBV7-3; j_call: TRBJ2-3; d_call: TRBD2; clone_size: once; cdr3_aa: CASSLTAVSGITDTQYF; cdr3_nt: TGTGCCAGCAGCTTAACCGCGGTTAGCGGGATCACAGATACGCAGTATTTT
v_call: TRBV5-1; j_call: TRBJ2-1; d_call: .; clone_size: .; cdr3_aa: CASSLGGGTAQGGYNEQFF; cdr3_nt: TGCGCCAGCAGCTTGGGGGGCGGGACAGCCCAGGGGGGCTACAATGAGCAGTTCTTC
v_call: TRBV21-1; j_call: TRBJ1-2; d_call: .; clone_size: once; cdr3_aa: CASNRRTGYCNYGYTF; cdr3_nt: TGTGCCAGCAACAGAAGGACAGGATATTGTAACTATGGCTACACCTTC
v_call: TRBV6-4; j_call: TRBJ2-1; d_call: TRBD2; clone_size: .; cdr3_aa: CASSALAGNYNEQFF; cdr3_nt: TGTGCCAGCAGCGCCCTAGCGGGGAACTACAATGAGCAGTTCTTC
v_call: TRBV7-2; j_call: TRBJ2-3; d_call: .; clone_size: .; cdr3_aa: CASSLAGRWIDTQYF; cdr3_nt: TGTGCCAGCAGCTTAGCGGGGCGCTGGATAGATACGCAGTATTTT
v_call: TRBV4-2; j_call: TRBJ2-5; d_call: .; clone_size: once; cdr3_aa: CASSRATGIQETQYF; cdr3_nt: TGTGCCAGCAGCCGGGCTACGGGAATTCAAGAGACCCAGTACTTC
v_call: TRBV28; j_call: TRBJ2-7; d_call: TRBD2; clone_size: .; cdr3_aa: CASSLLWEGYEQYF; cdr3_nt: TGTGCCAGCAGTTTATTATGGGAGGGCTACGAGCAGTACTTC
v_call: TRBV28; j_call: TRBJ1-1; d_call: TRBD1; clone_size: .; cdr3_aa: CASSPSGQGVDTEAFF; cdr3_nt: TGTGCCAGCAGTCCCTCCGGACAGGGAGTTGACACTGAAGCTTTCTTT
v_call: TRBV11-2; j_call: TRBJ1-1; d_call: TRBD1; clone_size: .; cdr3_aa: CASSPGGGQGGITEAFF; cdr3_nt: TGTGCCAGCAGCCCTGGTGGGGGACAGGGAGGGATCACTGAAGCTTTCTTT
v_call: TRBV5-1; j_call: TRBJ2-5; d_call: TRBD2; clone_size: .; cdr3_aa: CASSLTSGRQETQYF; cdr3_nt: TGCGCCAGCAGCTTGACTAGCGGGAGACAAGAGACCCAGTACTTC
v_call: TRBV18; j_call: TRBJ1-2; d_call: .; clone_size: .; cdr3_aa: CASSPGQQKGYTF; cdr3_nt: TGTGCCAGCTCACCCGGACAGCAGAAGGGCTACACCTTC
v_call: TRBV6-5; j_call: TRBJ1-5; d_call: .; clone_size: once; cdr3_aa: CASRSASGGQGPQHF; cdr3_nt: TGTGCCAGCAGATCCGCCTCGGGGGGGCAAGGGCCCCAGCATTTT
v_call: TRBV19; j_call: TRBJ2-7; d_call: .; clone_size: .; cdr3_aa: CASSIDAPTDLFPQKQYF; cdr3_nt: TGTGCCAGTAGTATAGACGCCCCGACAGACCTCTTTCCGCAAAAGCAGTACTTC
v_call: TRBV5-5; j_call: TRBJ2-5; d_call: TRBD2; clone_size: .; cdr3_aa: CASSPITSGERETQYF; cdr3_nt: TGTGCCAGCAGCCCAATCACTAGCGGGGAACGGGAGACCCAGTACTTC
v_call: TRBV2; j_call: TRBJ2-1; d_call: TRBD2; clone_size: .; cdr3_aa: CASAGGLAGYNEQFF; cdr3_nt: TGTGCCAGCGCTGGCGGACTAGCGGGTTACAATGAGCAGTTCTTC
v_call: TRBV16; j_call: TRBJ2-7; d_call: TRBD2; clone_size: .; cdr3_aa: CASSPRTSGTYEQYF; cdr3_nt: TGTGCCAGCAGCCCCCGGACTAGCGGGACCTACGAGCAGTACTTC
v_call: TRBV28; j_call: TRBJ2-3; d_call: .; clone_size: .; cdr3_aa: CASSFFSGTDTQYF; cdr3_nt: TGTGCCAGCAGTTTCTTCTCTGGCACAGATACGCAGTATTTT
v_call: TRBV9; j_call: TRBJ2-5; d_call: TRBD1; clone_size: few; cdr3_aa: CASSGGQGAGETQYF; cdr3_nt: TGTGCCAGCAGCGGGGGACAGGGGGCGGGTGAGACCCAGTACTTC